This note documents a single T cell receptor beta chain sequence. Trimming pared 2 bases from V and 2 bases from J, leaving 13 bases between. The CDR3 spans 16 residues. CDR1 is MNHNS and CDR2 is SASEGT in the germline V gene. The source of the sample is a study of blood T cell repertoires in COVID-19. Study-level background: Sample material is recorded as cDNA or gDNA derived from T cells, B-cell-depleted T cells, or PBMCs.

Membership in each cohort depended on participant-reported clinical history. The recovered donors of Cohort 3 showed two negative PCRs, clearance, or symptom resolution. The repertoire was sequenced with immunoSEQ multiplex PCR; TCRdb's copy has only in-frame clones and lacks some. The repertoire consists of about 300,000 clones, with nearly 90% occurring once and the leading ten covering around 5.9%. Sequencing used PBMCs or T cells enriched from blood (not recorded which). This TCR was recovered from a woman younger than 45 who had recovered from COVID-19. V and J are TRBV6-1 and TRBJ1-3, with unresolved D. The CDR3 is CASSETPFETGNTIYF. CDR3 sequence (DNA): TGTGCCAGCAGTGAAACTCCCTTTGAGACTGGAAACACCATATATTTT.